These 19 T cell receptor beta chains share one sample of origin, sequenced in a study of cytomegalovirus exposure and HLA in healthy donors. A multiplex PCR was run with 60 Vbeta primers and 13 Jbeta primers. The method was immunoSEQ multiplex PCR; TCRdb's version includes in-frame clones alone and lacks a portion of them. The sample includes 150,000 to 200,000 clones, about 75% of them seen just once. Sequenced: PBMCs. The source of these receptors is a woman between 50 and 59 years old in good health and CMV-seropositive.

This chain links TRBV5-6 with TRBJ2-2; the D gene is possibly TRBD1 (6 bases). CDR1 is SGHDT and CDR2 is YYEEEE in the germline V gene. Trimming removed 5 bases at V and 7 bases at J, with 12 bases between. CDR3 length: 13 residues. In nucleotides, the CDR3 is TGTGCCAGCAGGCTACAGGGAATCGGGGAGCTGTTTTTT. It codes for CASRLQGIGELFF.

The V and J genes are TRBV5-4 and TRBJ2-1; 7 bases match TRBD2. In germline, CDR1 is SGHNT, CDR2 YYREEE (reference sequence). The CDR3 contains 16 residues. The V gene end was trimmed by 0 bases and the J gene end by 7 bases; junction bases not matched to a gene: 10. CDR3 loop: CASSLDGGSRANEQFF. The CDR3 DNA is TGTGCCAGCAGCTTGGACGGCGGGAGCCGAGCAAATGAGCAGTTCTTC.

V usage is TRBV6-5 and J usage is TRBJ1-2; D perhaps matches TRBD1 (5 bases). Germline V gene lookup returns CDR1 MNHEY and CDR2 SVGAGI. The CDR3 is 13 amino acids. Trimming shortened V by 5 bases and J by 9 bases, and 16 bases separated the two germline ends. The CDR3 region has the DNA TGTGCCAGCAGTCGGGCGGGGGGGGAGCGCTACACCTTC. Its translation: CASSRAGGERYTF.

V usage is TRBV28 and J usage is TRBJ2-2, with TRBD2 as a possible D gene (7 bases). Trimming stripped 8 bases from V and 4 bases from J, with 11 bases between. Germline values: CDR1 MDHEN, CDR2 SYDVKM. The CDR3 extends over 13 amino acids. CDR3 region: CASGGAGTGELFF. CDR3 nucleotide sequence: TGTGCCAGCGGGGGGGCGGGCACCGGGGAGCTGTTTTTT.

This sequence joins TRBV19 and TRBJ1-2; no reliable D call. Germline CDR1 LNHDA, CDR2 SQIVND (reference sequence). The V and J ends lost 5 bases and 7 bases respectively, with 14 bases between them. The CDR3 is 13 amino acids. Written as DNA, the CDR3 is TGTGCCAGTAGTTCGGGTGCCCGTCTTGGCTACACCTTC. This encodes CASSSGARLGYTF.

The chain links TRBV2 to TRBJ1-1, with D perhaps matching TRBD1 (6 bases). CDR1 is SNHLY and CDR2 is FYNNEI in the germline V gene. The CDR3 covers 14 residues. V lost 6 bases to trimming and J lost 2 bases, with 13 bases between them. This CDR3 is CASRDRGGNTEAFF. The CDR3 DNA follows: TGTGCCAGCAGGGACCGGGGGGGCAACACTGAAGCTTTCTTT.

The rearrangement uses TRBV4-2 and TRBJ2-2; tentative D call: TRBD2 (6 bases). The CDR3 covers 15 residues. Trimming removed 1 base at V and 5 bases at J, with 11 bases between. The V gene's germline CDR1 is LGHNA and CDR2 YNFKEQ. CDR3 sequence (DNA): TGTGCCAGCAGCCAAGGACTAGTTATAACCGGGGAGCTGTTTTTT. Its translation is CASSQGLVITGELFF.

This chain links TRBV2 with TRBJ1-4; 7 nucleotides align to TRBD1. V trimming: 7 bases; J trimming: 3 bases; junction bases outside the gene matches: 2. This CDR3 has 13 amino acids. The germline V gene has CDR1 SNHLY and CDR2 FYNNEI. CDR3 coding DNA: TGTGCCAGCAAGGGACAGCCTAATGAAAAACTGTTTTTT. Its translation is CASKGQPNEKLFF.

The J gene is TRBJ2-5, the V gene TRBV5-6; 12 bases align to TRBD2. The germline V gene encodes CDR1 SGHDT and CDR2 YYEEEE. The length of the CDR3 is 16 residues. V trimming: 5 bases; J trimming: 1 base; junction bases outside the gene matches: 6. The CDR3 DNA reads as TGTGCCAGCAGTGTCTCACTAGCGGGGGGCCAAGAGACCCAGTACTTC. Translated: CASSVSLAGGQETQYF. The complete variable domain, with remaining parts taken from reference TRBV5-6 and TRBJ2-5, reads DAGVTQSPTHLIKTRGQQVTLRCSPKSGHDTVSWYQQALGQGPQFIFQYYEEEERQRGNFPDRFSGHQFPNYSSELNVNALLLGDSALYLCASSVSLAGGQETQYFGPGTRLLVL.

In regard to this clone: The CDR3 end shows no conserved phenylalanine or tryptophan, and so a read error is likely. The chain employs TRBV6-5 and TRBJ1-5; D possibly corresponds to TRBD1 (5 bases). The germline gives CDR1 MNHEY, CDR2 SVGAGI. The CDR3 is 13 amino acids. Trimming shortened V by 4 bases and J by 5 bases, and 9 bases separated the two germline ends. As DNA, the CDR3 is TGTGCCAGCAGTTCTTTCAGGGATCAGCCCCAGCATGTT. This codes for CASSSFRDQPQHV.

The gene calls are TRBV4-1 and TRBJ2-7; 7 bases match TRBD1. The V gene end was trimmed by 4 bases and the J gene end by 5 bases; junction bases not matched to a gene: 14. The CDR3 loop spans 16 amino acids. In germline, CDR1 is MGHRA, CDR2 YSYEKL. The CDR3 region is CASSPRYDRDDHEQYF. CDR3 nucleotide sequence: TGCGCCAGCAGCCCCAGATATGACAGGGACGACCACGAGCAGTACTTC.

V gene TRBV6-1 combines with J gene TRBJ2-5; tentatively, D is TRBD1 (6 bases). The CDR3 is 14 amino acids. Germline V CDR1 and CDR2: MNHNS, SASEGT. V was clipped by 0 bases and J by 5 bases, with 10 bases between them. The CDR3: CASSEAGGRETQYF. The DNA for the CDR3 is TGTGCCAGCAGTGAAGCAGGGGGACGGGAGACCCAGTACTTC.

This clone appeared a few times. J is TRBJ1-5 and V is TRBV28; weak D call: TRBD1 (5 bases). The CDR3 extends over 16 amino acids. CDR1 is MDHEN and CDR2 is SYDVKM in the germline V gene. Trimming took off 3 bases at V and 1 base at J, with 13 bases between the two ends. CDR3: CASSLGGFGSNQPQHF. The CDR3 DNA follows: TGTGCCAGCAGTTTGGGGGGATTCGGAAGCAATCAGCCCCAGCATTTT.

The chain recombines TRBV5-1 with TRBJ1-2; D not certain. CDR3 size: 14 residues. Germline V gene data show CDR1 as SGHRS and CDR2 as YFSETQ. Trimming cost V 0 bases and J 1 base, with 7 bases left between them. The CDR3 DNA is TGCGCCAGCAGCTTGGGTCTGTTTAACTATGGCTACACCTTC. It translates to CASSLGLFNYGYTF.

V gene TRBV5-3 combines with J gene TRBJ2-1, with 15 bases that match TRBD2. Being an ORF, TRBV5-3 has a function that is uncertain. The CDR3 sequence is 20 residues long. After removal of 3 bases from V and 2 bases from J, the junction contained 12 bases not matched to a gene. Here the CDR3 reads CARSSRRTSGGAKTYNEQFF. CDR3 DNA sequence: TGTGCCAGAAGCTCACGACGGACTAGCGGGGGGGCAAAAACCTACAATGAGCAGTTCTTC.

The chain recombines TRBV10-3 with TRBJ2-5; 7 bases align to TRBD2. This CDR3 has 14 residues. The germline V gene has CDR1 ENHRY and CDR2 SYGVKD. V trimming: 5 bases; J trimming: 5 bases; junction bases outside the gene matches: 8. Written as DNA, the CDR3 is TGTGCCATCAGTTCTTCCAGGACTAGTGAGACCCAGTACTTC. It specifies CAISSSRTSETQYF.

Here the CDR3 reads CASSFPPGQGDYGYTF. The CDR3 region has the DNA TGTGCCAGCAGCTTTCCTCCGGGACAGGGCGATTATGGCTACACCTTC. The chain couples TRBV7-2 to TRBJ1-2; 9 bases align to TRBD1. V shed 3 bases and J 5 bases; nucleotides not matched to a gene: 10. The CDR3 is 16 amino acids. Germline CDR1 and CDR2: SGHTA and FQGNSA.

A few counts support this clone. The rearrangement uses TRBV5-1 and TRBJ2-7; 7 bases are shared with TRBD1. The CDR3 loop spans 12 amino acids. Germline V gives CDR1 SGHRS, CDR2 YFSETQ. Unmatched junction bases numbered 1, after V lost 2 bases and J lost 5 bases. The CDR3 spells CASSFTGDEQYF. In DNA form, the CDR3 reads TGCGCCAGCAGCTTTACAGGGGACGAGCAGTACTTC.

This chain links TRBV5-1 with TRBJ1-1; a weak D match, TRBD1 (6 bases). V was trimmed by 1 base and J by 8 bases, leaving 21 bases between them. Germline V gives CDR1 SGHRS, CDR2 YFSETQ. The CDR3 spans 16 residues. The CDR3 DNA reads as TGCGCCAGCAGCTTGTCGGCAGGGGCCCGGGAGGGGGAAGCTTTCTTT. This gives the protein CASSLSAGAREGEAFF.